The 27 T cell receptor beta chains reported below all come from one sample, sequenced in a study of tumor and adjacent non-tumor tissue in lung cancer. A modified ARM-PCR protocol with three rounds of nested PCR amplified TCRbeta. TCRdb independently ran MiXCR on the multiplex PCR reads; one entry per CDR3 protein. The data hold 120,000 or so distinct CDR3 sequences, with approximately 84% observed a single time. This sample's RNA came from whole unsorted tissue. Sequenced input: lung tumor tissue. The receptors come from a man between 65 and 85 years old with non-small cell lung cancer.

Points on this clonotype: The conserved closing phenylalanine or tryptophan is absent in this CDR3, likely reflecting a read error. Because the CDR3's place on the DNA is in doubt, the DNA is left out and the CDR3 is given as listed by TCRdb. V and J are TRBV11-2 and TRBJ1-4. The V gene's germline CDR1 is SGHAT and CDR2 FQNNGV. From its first to its last residue, the CDR3 has 15 amino acids. The CDR3 is CASSRSGTSNEKLFI.

The chain carries TRBV7-3 and TRBJ2-7; 7 bases are shared with TRBD1. Trimming at V came to 5 bases and at J to 3 bases, leaving 4 bases not matched to a gene. CDR1 and CDR2 (germline): SGHTA, FQGTGA. CDR3 length: 13 residues. The CDR3 DNA reads TGTGCCAGCAGCCTGGCAGGGGGCTACGAGCAGTACTTC. Translation: CASSLAGGYEQYF. The complete variable domain, with remaining parts taken from reference TRBV7-3 and TRBJ2-7, reads GAGVSQTPSNKVTEKGKYVELRCDPISGHTALYWYRQSLGQGPEFLIYFQGTGAADDSGLPNDRFFAVRPEGSVSTLKIQRTERGDSAVYLCASSLAGGYEQYFGPGTRLTVT.

Details on this clonotype: A much larger clonotype is one base distant, so this may be a read error. V usage is TRBV7-8 and J usage is TRBJ1-5; tentative D call: TRBD1 (5 bases). Germline V gene data show CDR1 as SGHVS and CDR2 as FQNEAQ. The CDR3 has 13 amino acids. The DNA for the CDR3 is TGTGCCGGCAGCTTAAGGGGCAATCAGTCCCAGCATTTT. Translation: CAGSLRGNQSQHF.

This clonotype appeared once. One end of the junction does not line up with germline, which may come from a read error. The chain recombines TRBV11-2 with TRBJ2-7; D remains unclear. The length of the CDR3 is 14 residues. CDR1 SGHAT and CDR2 FQNNGV come from the germline V gene. CDR3 sequence reads: CASSLGSGSYEQYF. The CDR3 nucleotides are TGTGCCAGCAGCTTAGGTAGTGGGTCCTATGAGCAGTACTTC.

This clonotype appeared once. The chain couples TRBV5-1 to TRBJ2-1, with 7 bases fitting TRBD2. CDR1 and CDR2 (germline): SGHRS, YFSETQ. V was pared by 1 base and J by 7 bases, with 5 bases of the junction left unmatched. The CDR3 has 14 residues. CDR3 in DNA: TGCGCCAGCAGCTTGTGGGAGGGCCATAATGAGCAGTTCTTC. Translation gives CASSLWEGHNEQFF.

Here the CDR3 reads CTSSQEPGLGPFNYGYTF. The CDR3 nucleotides are TGTACTAGCAGCCAAGAACCGGGCCTAGGACCGTTTAACTATGGCTACACCTTC. V gene TRBV4-2 combines with J gene TRBJ1-2, with D unresolved. The CDR3 extends over 18 amino acids. Germline-derived CDR1 and CDR2 are LGHNA and YNFKEQ.

Comments on this clonotype: An end of the junction does not agree with germline; a read error may underlie this. The chain joins TRBV12-3 or TRBV12-4 to TRBJ2-3; D is tentatively TRBD1 or TRBD2 (5 bases each). The CDR3 runs to 16 residues. CDR3 sequence: CVSSFGDGGPTDTQYF. The CDR3 DNA follows: TGTGTCAGCAGTTTTGGGGACGGCGGGCCCACAGATACGCAGTATTTT.

Regarding this clonotype: The junction departs from the called germline gene at one end, perhaps through a read error. The gene calls are TRBV6-5 and TRBJ2-2; no clear D gene. The CDR3 covers 15 residues. Germline CDR1 MNHEY, CDR2 SVGAGI. CDR3 nucleotides: TGTGCCAGCAGTTACCGGACCATCAACACCGGCGAGCTGTTTTTT. Translated, it gives CASSYRTINTGELFF.

About this clonotype: Compared with germline, one end of the junction differs, possibly owing to a read error. The rearrangement joins TRBV12-5 to TRBJ1-4; the match to TRBD1 covers 7 bases. The CDR3 consists of 17 residues. Looked up from germline, CDR1 is LGHNT and CDR2 is FRNRAP. CDR3 sequence: CASGFTIGGAYDENLFF. The CDR3 DNA reads TGTGCTAGTGGTTTCACCATAGGGGGCGCCTATGATGAAAATCTGTTTTTT.

Comments on this clonotype: One end of the junction varies from germline; a read error may be responsible. This sequence joins TRBV12-3 or TRBV12-4 and TRBJ2-7; TRBD2 is a possible D gene (5 bases). This CDR3 is built from 14 residues. The CDR3: CAGSLGLGPYEQYF. DNA for the CDR3: TGTGCCGGCAGTTTAGGACTGGGCCCCTACGAGCAGTACTTC.

Note on this clonotype: The junction and the germline gene differ at one end; a read error may be behind it. The chain employs TRBV4-2 and TRBJ2-7, with 8 bases that match TRBD1. Per the germline V gene, CDR1 is LGHNA and CDR2 is YNFKEQ. CDR3 length: 14 amino acids. The CDR3 nucleotides read TGTGTCAGCAGCCGAGGACAGGGTCTTTATGAGCAGTACTTC. This translates into CVSSRGQGLYEQYF.

For this clonotype: A read error may produce the germline difference seen at one junction end. This chain joins TRBV5-4 and TRBJ2-5; D may be TRBD1 or TRBD2 (5 bases each). Germline CDR1 is SGHNT and CDR2 is YYREEE (reference sequence). The CDR3 totals 14 residues. The CDR3 coding sequence is TGTGCCAGCAGCTTTGGTGGCACTGTTGGGACCGAGTACTTT. Residues: CASSFGGTVGTEYF.

Notes on this clonotype: An end of the junction differs from the germline gene, which may be a read error. This chain joins TRBV4-3 and TRBJ2-1; 8 nucleotides match TRBD2. This CDR3 has 17 amino acids. The germline gives CDR1 LGHNA, CDR2 YSLEER. The CDR3 coding sequence is TGCGCCAGTAACCAAAACCCAGCGGGAGCTGAATACAATGAGGAGTTCTTC. Translation gives CASNQNPAGAEYNEEFF.

Worth noting for this clonotype: Relative to the germline gene, one junction end is altered; a read error may explain this. The chain has TRBV11-2 and TRBJ2-5; no clear D. Looked up from germline, CDR1 is SGHAT and CDR2 is FQNNGV. CDR3 size: 13 residues. The CDR3 sequence is CASSLDPRLARCF. The CDR3 DNA follows: TGTGCCAGCAGCTTAGATCCCAGATTAGCTCGATGCTTC.

A remark on this clonotype: A much larger clone lies a single base off, so this may be a read error. V and J are TRBV28 and TRBJ2-7, with 7 positions matching TRBD1. Germline trimming cut 3 bases from V and 3 bases from J; bases unmatched to any gene: 5. The V gene's germline CDR1 is MDHEN and CDR2 SYDVKM. This CDR3 has 14 amino acids. The CDR3 sequence: CASSLSTGDYEQYF. The CDR3 bases are TGTGCCAGCAGTTTGTCCACAGGGGACTACGAGCAGTACTTC.

In the case of this clonotype: One junction end disagrees with the germline gene, perhaps due to a read error. The chain links TRBV10-1 to TRBJ2-2; TRBD1 is a possible D gene (5 bases). The CDR3 runs to 14 residues. Germline loops: CDR1 WNHNN, CDR2 SYGVQD (reference sequence). This CDR3 is CVSRAHSSTGELFF. The CDR3 nucleotides are TGCGTCAGCAGGGCACACTCGAGCACCGGGGAGCTGTTTTTT.

V usage is TRBV11-2 and J usage is TRBJ2-7; tentatively, D is TRBD1 (5 bases). Germline CDR1 is SGHAT and CDR2 is FQNNGV. This CDR3 contains 16 residues. The DNA for the CDR3 is TGTGCTATCAGCCCCCCCGCCTGGACACCAACCTACGAGCAGTACTTC. Amino acid sequence: CAISPPAWTPTYEQYF. Combining the CDR3 with reference TRBV11-2 and TRBJ2-7 gives the whole variable domain EAGVAQSPRYKIIEKRQSVAFWCNPISGHATLYWYQQILGQGPKLLIQFQNNGVVDDSQLPKDRFSAERLKGVDSTLKIQPAKLEDSAVYLCAISPPAWTPTYEQYFGPGTRLTVT.

Note on this clonotype: An end of the junction differs from the germline gene, which may be a read error. V usage is TRBV6-5 and J usage is TRBJ2-6; TRBD1 might be the D (6 bases). The CDR3 runs to 18 residues. CDR1 MNHEY and CDR2 SVGAGI come from the germline V gene. CDR3 nucleotides: TGTGCCAGCAGCCAACAAGGGGGAGCCGGCTCTAGGGCCAGCGTCCTGACTTTC. Encoded protein: CASSQQGGAGSRASVLTF.

A note on this clonotype: One end of the junction varies from germline; a read error may be responsible. The chain uses TRBV11-1 and TRBJ2-7; D not certain. Germline lookup yields CDR1 SGHAT and CDR2 FQDESV (reference sequence). The CDR3 consists of 15 residues. The CDR3 loop reads CASSLEASISYERYF. The CDR3 region has the DNA TGTGCCAGCAGCTTAGAAGCTTCAATCTCCTACGAGCGGTACTTC.

As to this clonotype: The final CDR3 position lacks the conserved phenylalanine or tryptophan, pointing to a likely read error. The gene calls are TRBV6-6 and TRBJ2-7, with unresolved D. Germline lookup yields CDR1 MNHNY and CDR2 SVGAGI (reference sequence). The V end was cut by 3 bases, the J end by 3 bases, with 18 bases between. CDR3 length: 16 amino acids. The CDR3 reads CASSYSDACEDYEQYS. DNA for the CDR3: TGTGCCAGCAGTTATTCCGACGCGTGTGAGGACTACGAGCAGTACTCC.

Comments on this clonotype: One end of the junction is discordant with germline, which a read error may explain. This chain uses TRBV10-1 with TRBJ1-1; no definite D call. The CDR3 spans 13 residues. Germline CDR1 WNHNN, CDR2 SYGVQD (reference sequence). CDR3 in amino acids: CASSEYFDTETFF. CDR3 DNA: TGCGCCAGCAGTGAATATTTTGACACTGAAACTTTCTTT.

This chain links TRBV29-1 with TRBJ1-4; D is unresolved. Germline CDR1 reads SQVTM; CDR2 reads ANQGSEA. This CDR3 spans 13 amino acids. V was pared by 0 bases and J by 13 bases, with 15 bases between. CDR3 amino acids: CSVEDATNEALFF. The CDR3 nucleotides are TGCAGCGTTGAAGACGCGACTAATGAAGCACTGTTTTTT.

This clonotype was counted a few times. This chain uses TRBV28 with TRBJ2-7; D might be TRBD2 (6 bases). V was trimmed by 5 bases and J by 5 bases, leaving 25 bases between them. This CDR3 region has 17 residues. The germline V gene has CDR1 MDHEN and CDR2 SYDVKM. CDR3 sequence (DNA): TGTGCCAGCAGTATACAATCCCCGGGGCTAGCGATAGACGAGCAGTACTTC. This sequence encodes CASSIQSPGLAIDEQYF.

This chain joins TRBV11-3 and TRBJ2-3; 9 bases are shared with TRBD2. Germline CDR1 SGHNT, CDR2 YENEEA. V lost 5 bases, J lost 4 bases, and 13 bases stayed unmatched. CDR3 length equals 17 residues. CDR3 in amino acids: CASSQGLASPGSDTQYF. In DNA, the CDR3 is TGTGCCAGCAGCCAAGGACTAGCGAGCCCGGGATCAGATACGCAGTATTTT.

Notes on this clonotype: One end of the junction fails to match germline, which may point to a read error. The CDR3 nucleotides are TGTAGTGCCAAGCCCTACCTCCGTGCAGGTCAAGAAACCCAGTACTTC. It encodes CSAKPYLRAGQETQYF. The rearrangement links TRBV29-1 to TRBJ2-5; no clear D gene. CDR3 size: 16 residues. The germline gives CDR1 SQVTM, CDR2 ANQGSEA.

As concerns this clonotype: One end of the junction does not line up with germline, which may come from a read error. The chain links TRBV10-3 to TRBJ1-1; D unclear. Per the germline V gene, CDR1 is ENHRY and CDR2 is SYGVKD. This CDR3 is 14 amino acids long. CDR3 loop: CAISESEVNTEVFF. As DNA, the CDR3 is TGTGCCATCAGTGAGTCGGAAGTAAACACTGAAGTTTTCTTT.

For this clonotype: A much larger clone is a single base away; this may be a read error. The rearrangement uses TRBV6-2 or TRBV6-3 and TRBJ2-1; the match to TRBD2 covers 9 bases. Germline CDR1 is MNHEY and CDR2 is SVGEGT. CDR3 length: 16 amino acids. The CDR3 DNA sequence: TGTGCCGGCAGCACCCCGATAATAGCGGGGGACAATGAGCAGTTCTTC. It is translated as CAGSTPIIAGDNEQFF.